This entry lists 6 T cell receptor beta chains sequenced from one sample in a study of T cell responses to AZD1222 COVID-19 vaccine. Clones were read by immunoSEQ multiplex PCR, and TCRdb kept only the in-frame ones, dropping some. Here the sample spans under 75,000 clones, less than 85% being singletons. Here the sequenced sample was peripheral blood, taken on day 0 of AZD1222 vaccination. These receptors originate from an adult in good health.

The chain combines TRBV30 with TRBJ1-6; no clear D gene. Germline V gene data show CDR1 as GTSNPN and CDR2 as SVGIG (reference sequence). The CDR3 sequence is 13 residues long. With 0 bases removed from V and 5 bases from J, the gap between germline ends came to 5 bases. The CDR3 DNA is TGTGCCTGGAGTGTAACCGATAATTCACCCCTCCACTTT. It translates to CAWSVTDNSPLHF.

The rearrangement links TRBV19 to TRBJ2-3; D uncertain. Trimming shortened V by 2 bases and J by 9 bases, and 18 bases separated the two germline ends. CDR3 length: 15 amino acids. Per germline, CDR1 LNHDA and CDR2 SQIVND (reference sequence). The CDR3, as DNA: TGTGCCAGTAGTATATACCTAAATCGTGAGATGACGCAGTATTTT. Translated: CASSIYLNREMTQYF.

The chain carries TRBV6-2 or TRBV6-3 and TRBJ2-1; D uncertain. CDR1 is MNHEY, CDR2 SVGEGT, per germline. Trimming stripped 0 bases from V and 6 bases from J, with 9 bases between. The CDR3 loop spans 14 amino acids. CDR3 region: CASSYSSSFNEQFF. CDR3 nucleotides: TGTGCCAGCAGTTACTCGTCCAGCTTCAATGAGCAGTTCTTC.

J is TRBJ2-3 and V is TRBV5-1; unclear D gene. V was clipped by 0 bases and J by 1 base, with 15 bases between them. The germline V gene has CDR1 SGHRS and CDR2 YFSETQ. CDR3 length equals 17 residues. The CDR3 spells CASSLELARFGTDTQYF. CDR3 sequence (DNA): TGCGCCAGCAGCTTGGAATTGGCCAGGTTCGGCACAGATACGCAGTATTTT.

The chain is built from TRBV11-2 and TRBJ2-5; D is unclear. Trimming removed 3 bases at V and 3 bases at J, with 5 bases between. In germline, CDR1 is SGHAT, CDR2 FQNNGV. The CDR3 totals 12 residues. This CDR3 reads CASSFGKETQYF. The CDR3 nucleotides are TGTGCCAGCAGCTTTGGGAAAGAGACCCAGTACTTC.

This clone was detected only a few times. The gene calls are TRBV6-6 and TRBJ1-2, with D hard to call. The CDR3 extends over 12 amino acids. Germline-derived CDR1 and CDR2 are MNHNY and SVGAGI (reference sequence). V was cut by 6 bases and J by 3 bases, with 8 bases left in between. The CDR3 loop is CASSSADYGYTF. DNA for the CDR3: TGTGCCAGCAGCTCAGCCGACTATGGCTACACCTTC.